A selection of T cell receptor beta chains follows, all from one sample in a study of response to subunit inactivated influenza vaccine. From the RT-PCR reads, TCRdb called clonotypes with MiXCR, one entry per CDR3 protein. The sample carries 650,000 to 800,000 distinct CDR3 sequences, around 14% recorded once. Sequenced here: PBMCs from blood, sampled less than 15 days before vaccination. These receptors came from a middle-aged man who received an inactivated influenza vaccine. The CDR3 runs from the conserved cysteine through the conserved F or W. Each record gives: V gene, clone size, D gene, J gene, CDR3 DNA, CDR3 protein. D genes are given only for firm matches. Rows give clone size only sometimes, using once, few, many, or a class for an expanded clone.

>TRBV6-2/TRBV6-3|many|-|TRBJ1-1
TGTGCCAGCAGACCCAGAGGGGGGACTGAAGCTTTCTTT
CASRPRGGTEAFF
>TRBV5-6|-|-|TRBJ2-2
TGTGCCAGCAGCTTGTTCGGCGGGAACACCGGGGAGCTGTTTTTT
CASSLFGGNTGELFF
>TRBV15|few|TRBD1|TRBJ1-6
TGTGCCACCAGCAAGGACAGGGTTTTATATAATTCACCCCTCCACTTT
CATSKDRVLYNSPLHF
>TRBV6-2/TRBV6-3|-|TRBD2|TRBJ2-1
TGTGCCAGCAGAAAAGGGCGGGAGGGCTACAATGAGCAGTTCTTC
CASRKGREGYNEQFF
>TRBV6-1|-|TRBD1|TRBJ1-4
TGTGCCACCCAGGGGGCGTCAACTAATGAAAAACTGTTTTTT
CATQGASTNEKLFF
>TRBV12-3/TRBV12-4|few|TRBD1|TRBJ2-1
TGTGCCAGCAGCAGCAGGGGGCCCTACAATGAGCAGTTCTTC
CASSSRGPYNEQFF
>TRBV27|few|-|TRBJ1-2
TGTGCCAGCAGTTCATCAGGACTGCTAAACTATGGCTACACCTTC
CASSSSGLLNYGYTF
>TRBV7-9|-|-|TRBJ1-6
TGTGCCAGCAGCCCATCTTCTAGTTCACCCCTCCACTTT
CASSPSSSSPLHF
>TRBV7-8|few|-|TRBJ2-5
TGTGCCAGCAGCTTAGATCACAGCTACCAAGAGACCCAGTACTTC
CASSLDHSYQETQYF
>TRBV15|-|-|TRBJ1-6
TGTGCCACCAGCGAGACCGGGGGATATAATTCACCCCTCCACTTT
CATSETGGYNSPLHF
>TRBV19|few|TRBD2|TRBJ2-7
TGTGCCAGTAGTATAACGTCGGCGGGAGAGGATGAGCAGTACTTC
CASSITSAGEDEQYF
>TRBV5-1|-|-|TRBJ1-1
TGCGCCAGCAGCTTGGATGCCTCGGAGAACACTGAAGCTTTCTTT
CASSLDASENTEAFF
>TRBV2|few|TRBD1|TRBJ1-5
TGTGCCAGCAGTGAAGGACAGGGTTTTAACAATCAGCCCCAGCATTTT
CASSEGQGFNNQPQHF
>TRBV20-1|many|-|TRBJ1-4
TGCAGTGCTAGAGATGGGGCAGGGGCCAATGAAAAACTGTTTTTT
CSARDGAGANEKLFF
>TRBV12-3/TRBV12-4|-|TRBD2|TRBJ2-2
TGTGCCAGCAGTTCCACTAGCGGGGGGGCTTCGGGGGAGCTGTTTTTT
CASSSTSGGASGELFF
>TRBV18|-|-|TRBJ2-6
TGTGCCAGCTCACCCGTGCTGGCTTGGGGCTCTGGGGCCAACGTCCTGACTTTC
CASSPVLAWGSGANVLTF
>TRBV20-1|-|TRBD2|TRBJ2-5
TGCAGTGCTAGAGATGTTAGGGCTGGGACTAGCGGGGAGCGCGCGGAGACCCAGTACTTC
CSARDVRAGTSGERAETQYF
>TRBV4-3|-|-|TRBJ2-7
TGCGCCAGCAGCCAGGTCCTAGGAGGTCCATCCGAGCAGTACTTC
CASSQVLGGPSEQYF
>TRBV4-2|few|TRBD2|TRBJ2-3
TGTGCCAGCAGCCAAGGTGATAGCGGGGGAGACCCCTTGGATACGCAGTATTTT
CASSQGDSGGDPLDTQYF
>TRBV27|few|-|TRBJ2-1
TGTGCCAGCTCACGATACAGGGACTTCAATGAGCAGTTCTTC
CASSRYRDFNEQFF
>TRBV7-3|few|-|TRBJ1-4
TGTGCCAGCAGCTTCTATGGGTCTAATGAAAAACTGTTTTTT
CASSFYGSNEKLFF
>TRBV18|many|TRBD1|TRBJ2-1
TGTGCCAGCTCACCCTTCGGACAGGGGCTGGTGAATGAGCAGTTCTTC
CASSPFGQGLVNEQFF
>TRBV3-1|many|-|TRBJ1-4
TGTGCCAGCAGCCAAGATCTTGTTGCAGGGTGGCGAATTTTT
CASSQDLVAGWRIF
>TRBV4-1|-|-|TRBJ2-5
TGCGCCAGCAGCCAAGATGCGAGCCAAGAGACCCAGTACTTC
CASSQDASQETQYF
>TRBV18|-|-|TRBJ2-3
TGTGCCAGCTCACCTCGGCGGACCACAGATACGCAGTATTTT
CASSPRRTTDTQYF
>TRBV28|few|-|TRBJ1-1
TGTGCCAGCAGTTTTGGCCGGCTTAAGAACACTGAAGCTTTCTTT
CASSFGRLKNTEAFF
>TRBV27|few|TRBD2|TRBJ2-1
TGTGCCAGCAGTCAGACCGGGACTAGCCTAACTAGTGAGCAGTTCTTC
CASSQTGTSLTSEQFF
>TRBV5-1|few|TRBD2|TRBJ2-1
TGCGCCAGCAGCGGCGAGGGGCGAAGGGAGGGTGAGCAGTTCTTC
CASSGEGRREGEQFF
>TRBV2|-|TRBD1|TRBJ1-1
TGTGCCAGCGGACAGGGTAGAGCGTTGCGGAACACTGAAGCTTTCTTT
CASGQGRALRNTEAFF
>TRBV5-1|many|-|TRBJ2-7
TGCGCCAGCAGCTTGGATCGACCAGGCTACGAGCAGTACTTC
CASSLDRPGYEQYF
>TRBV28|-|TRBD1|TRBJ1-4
TGTGCCAGCAGTTCCCTGGGACAGGGGCGAACTAATGAAAAACTGTTTTTT
CASSSLGQGRTNEKLFF
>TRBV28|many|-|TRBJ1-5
TGTGCCAGCTACCACACGGGCCCTTCGAGCAATCAGCCCCAGCATTTT
CASYHTGPSSNQPQHF
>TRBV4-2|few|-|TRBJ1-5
TGTGCCAGCAGCGCGATGAGCAATCAGCCCCAGCATTTT
CASSAMSNQPQHF
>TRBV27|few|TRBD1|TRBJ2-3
TGTGCCAGCAGTTTATCAGACAGGGGCACAGATACGCAGTATTTT
CASSLSDRGTDTQYF
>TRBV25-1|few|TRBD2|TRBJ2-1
TGTGCCAGCAGTGAAGGTCTAGCGGGCCCAAAGTTCTTC
CASSEGLAGPKFF
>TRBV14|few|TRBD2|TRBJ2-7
TGTGCCAGCAGCCAACTCGCGGGGGGGGCCCTCGGAGAGCAGTACTTC
CASSQLAGGALGEQYF
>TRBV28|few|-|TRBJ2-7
TGTGCCAGCAGTCCGACCCAGACCCCCTACGAGCAGTACTTC
CASSPTQTPYEQYF